This T cell receptor (beta chain) was observed in a study of beta chain features in type 1 diabetes. Study-wide results and caveats: The naive, central memory and Treg TCRB repertoires of patients appeared to be more similar to one another than those of healthy donors. People with Type 1 diabetes carried modestly yet significantly shorter TCRB CDR3s in all four CD4+ subsets.

Comment on this clone: As yet, its antigen is unknown.

The authors sorted CD4+ naive, central memory, regulatory and stem cell-like memory cells via CD45RO/CCR7/CD25/CD127/CD95/CD27. Expressed TCRB transcripts were sequenced because the entire RNA isolate underwent reverse transcription. Using immunoSEQ multiplex PCR, the repertoire was profiled, and TCRdb retains in-frame clones only, with some absent. The sample records a few hundred thousand clones, about 18% being singletons. Trimming removed 4 bases from V and 0 bases from J, with 14 bases in between. This CDR3 region has 16 residues. Germline CDR1 is SGHDT and CDR2 is YYEEEE. The chain couples TRBV5-6 to TRBJ2-4, with D possibly TRBD1 on 6 matching bases. Sample: naive CD4+ T cells from blood. This sequence was found in a woman aged 18-35 years in good health. The CDR3 sequence is CASSAWTVLAKNIQYF. The CDR3 DNA is TGTGCCAGCAGCGCTTGGACAGTTCTAGCCAAAAACATTCAGTACTTC.